The present T cell receptor (beta chain) was sequenced within a study of post-analysis software for immune sequencing data. General study findings and limits: Controls showed lower frequencies than patients for four to six TRBV segments, and TRBV5-6, TRBV5-1 and TRBV20-1 were among these.

Every TCR beta cDNA library bore unique molecular identifiers. In TCRdb, the PCR reads were re-called with MiXCR into one record per CDR3 protein. The data contain roughly 180,000 distinct CDR3 sequences, roughly 31% of them singletons. For this clonotype: The antigen is not known.

Trimming pared 2 bases from V and 1 base from J, leaving 5 bases between. Per the germline V gene, CDR1 is LGHDT and CDR2 is YNNKEL (reference sequence). The CDR3 is 13 amino acids. Sequencing was performed on blood. This TCR came from a girl aged 10 to 17 with multiple sclerosis. The V and J genes are TRBV3-1 and TRBJ1-1; the D gene is possibly TRBD1 (5 bases). The CDR3 is CASSQTGNTEAFF. In DNA form, the CDR3 reads TGTGCCAGCAGCCAAACAGGGAACACTGAAGCTTTCTTT.